These 18 T cell receptor beta chains came from one sample sequenced in a study of OX40 agonist ivuxolimab in advanced cancers. Measured with immunoSEQ multiplex PCR; TCRdb has only the in-frame clones, and not every one. Of about 39,000 clones detected, around 90% appear once; the ten largest clones hold 20% to 25%. Sequencing used CD4+ or CD8+ T cells sorted from blood, obtained in a trial of the OX40 agonist ivuxolimab. The receptors here all came from an adult with an advanced solid tumor such as melanoma, head and neck, liver or kidney cancer.

The J gene is TRBJ1-1, the V gene TRBV29-1; D perhaps matches TRBD1 (5 bases). This CDR3 has 15 residues. Germline loops: CDR1 SQVTM, CDR2 ANQGSEA. V was cut by 6 bases and J by 4 bases, with 21 bases left in between. CDR3 nucleotides: TGCAGCGTGACACCAGGCGGAGGGGCTGCCACTGAAGCTTTCTTT. Translation: CSVTPGGGAATEAFF.

The chain joins TRBV6-1 to TRBJ1-5, with D perhaps matching TRBD1 (6 bases). Germline CDR1 is MNHNS and CDR2 is SASEGT. V gave up 8 bases and J gave up 5 bases, with 16 bases separating them. This CDR3 is built from 14 residues. In nucleotides, the CDR3 is TGTGCCAGCTTGCGGGCAGGGGCCGATCAGCCCCAGCATTTT. This sequence encodes CASLRAGADQPQHF.

This clone has a single count. The rearrangement uses TRBV4-1 and TRBJ2-7, with 8 bases matching TRBD1. CDR1 MGHRA and CDR2 YSYEKL come from the germline V gene. This CDR3 has 16 amino acids. J lost 1 base, V lost 3 bases, and 8 bases had no gene match. The CDR3 reads CASSQVDRGGSYEQYF. The CDR3 nucleotides read TGCGCCAGCAGCCAGGTAGACAGGGGTGGGTCCTACGAGCAGTACTTC.

The chain is built from TRBV14 and TRBJ1-5; D is uncertain. The V end lost 8 bases, the J end lost 0 bases, and 8 bases lay between the germline ends. The CDR3 is 13 residues long. Germline V CDR1 and CDR2: SGHDN, FVKESK. The CDR3 DNA sequence: TGTGCCAGCCCCCTGGATAGCAATCAGCCCCAGCATTTT. Translation gives CASPLDSNQPQHF. Variable domain in full (rest from reference TRBV14 and TRBJ1-5): EAGVTQFPSHSVIEKGQTVTLRCDPISGHDNLYWYRRVMGKEIKFLLHFVKESKQDESGMPNNRFLAERTGGTYSTLKVQPAELEDSGVYFCASPLDSNQPQHFGDGTRLSIL.

The chain joins TRBV18 to TRBJ2-2; TRBD1 agrees at 12 bases. This CDR3 is 16 amino acids long. The ends lost 3 bases at V and 7 bases at J; junction bases unmatched: 6. Per germline, CDR1 KGHSH and CDR2 LQKENI. In nucleotides, the CDR3 is TGTGCCAGCTCACCTCTGGGACAGGGGGCCATCGGGGAGCTGTTTTTT. It specifies CASSPLGQGAIGELFF.

The chain combines TRBV9 with TRBJ1-4; the match to TRBD1 covers 8 bases. Germline CDR1 reads SGDLS; CDR2 reads YYNGEE. J gave up 7 bases and V 0 bases, and 8 bases lay outside the gene matches. The CDR3 runs 16 residues. CDR3 sequence: CASSVEGGTGSEKLFF. CDR3 sequence (DNA): TGTGCCAGCAGCGTAGAAGGAGGGACAGGATCTGAAAAACTGTTTTTT. Variable domain in full (rest from reference TRBV9 and TRBJ1-4): DSGVTQTPKHLITATGQRVTLRCSPRSGDLSVYWYQQSLDQGLQFLIQYYNGEERAKGNILERFSAQQFPDLHSELNLSSLELGDSALYFCASSVEGGTGSEKLFFGSGTQLSVL.

The rearrangement joins TRBV29-1 to TRBJ2-7; 7 bases match TRBD1. The germline gives CDR1 SQVTM, CDR2 ANQGSEA. V trimming: 6 bases; J trimming: 3 bases; junction bases outside the gene matches: 2. The CDR3 is made up of 11 amino acids. The CDR3 here is CSVGTDYEQYF. Written as DNA, the CDR3 is TGCAGCGTAGGGACAGACTACGAGCAGTACTTC.

This rearrangement joins TRBV10-3 to TRBJ2-1; tentative D call: TRBD2 (6 bases). V was shortened by 7 bases and J by 1 base, with 11 bases between the two germline ends. The CDR3 covers 14 residues. Germline CDR1 ENHRY, CDR2 SYGVKD. CDR3 bases: TGTGCCATCACCCGGGGAGGTTCCTACAATGAGCAGTTCTTC. It translates to CAITRGGSYNEQFF.

This chain links TRBV6-5 with TRBJ2-1; 9 bases align to TRBD1. The germline CDR1 and CDR2 sequences are MNHEY and SVGAGI. The CDR3 has 16 residues. With 2 bases clipped from V and 9 bases from J, the junction kept 11 bases outside the gene matches. The DNA of the CDR3 is TGTGCCAGCAGTTACAAACCGGGACAGGGTACAAGTGAGCAGTTCTTC. It translates to CASSYKPGQGTSEQFF.

The chain is built from TRBV5-1 and TRBJ2-1; D is undetermined. Trimming stripped 0 bases from V and 9 bases from J, with 7 bases between. The CDR3 length is 12 residues. CDR1 is SGHRS and CDR2 is YFSETQ in the germline V gene. This CDR3 reads CASSLENGEQFF. In DNA, the CDR3 is TGCGCCAGCAGCTTGGAAAACGGTGAGCAGTTCTTC. Full variable domain (rest looked up from reference TRBV5-1 and TRBJ2-1): KAGVTQTPRYLIKTRGQQVTLSCSPISGHRSVSWYQQTPGQGLQFLFEYFSETQRNKGNFPGRFSGRQFSNSRSEMNVSTLELGDSALYLCASSLENGEQFFGPGTRLTVL.

The rearrangement joins TRBV6-6 to TRBJ2-7, with D maybe TRBD1 (7 bases). Germline V gene lookup returns CDR1 MNHNY and CDR2 SVGAGI (reference sequence). Trimming left V 2 bases short and J 5 bases short, with 10 bases between. The CDR3 is made up of 13 amino acids. The CDR3 DNA is TGTGCCAGCAGTTACGCGGGACAGAACGAGCAGTACTTC. It encodes CASSYAGQNEQYF.

The chain combines TRBV14 with TRBJ2-7; 7 bases agree with TRBD2. CDR3 length: 15 residues. In germline, CDR1 is SGHDN, CDR2 FVKESK. V shed 4 bases, J shed 4 bases, and the junction held 10 bases outside the gene matches. CDR3 sequence (DNA): TGTGCCAGCAGCCCCCAGTGGGAGGGCCGGTACGAGCAGTACTTC. It encodes CASSPQWEGRYEQYF. Filled out from reference TRBV14 and TRBJ2-7, the complete variable domain reads EAGVTQFPSHSVIEKGQTVTLRCDPISGHDNLYWYRRVMGKEIKFLLHFVKESKQDESGMPNNRFLAERTGGTYSTLKVQPAELEDSGVYFCASSPQWEGRYEQYFGPGTRLTVT.

The CDR3 DNA sequence: TGCGCCAGCAGCTTGGACAGGGGGGACACCGGGGAGCTGTTTTTT. Residues: CASSLDRGDTGELFF. The chain employs TRBV5-1 and TRBJ2-2, with 8 bases that match TRBD1. Germline V gives CDR1 SGHRS, CDR2 YFSETQ. There are 15 residues in the CDR3. The ends lost 0 bases at V and 3 bases at J; junction bases unmatched: 1. The whole variable domain, filled in from reference TRBV5-1 and TRBJ2-2, reads KAGVTQTPRYLIKTRGQQVTLSCSPISGHRSVSWYQQTPGQGLQFLFEYFSETQRNKGNFPGRFSGRQFSNSRSEMNVSTLELGDSALYLCASSLDRGDTGELFFGEGSRLTVL.

The rearrangement joins TRBV6-1 to TRBJ1-1; D is undetermined. The CDR3 contains 12 residues. V was shortened by 6 bases and J by 4 bases, with 9 bases between the two germline ends. Per germline, CDR1 MNHNS and CDR2 SASEGT. The CDR3 loop is CASRLGFTEAFF. CDR3 nucleotides: TGTGCCAGCAGGTTGGGGTTCACTGAAGCTTTCTTT.

The chain employs TRBV25-1 and TRBJ2-5; TRBD2 agrees at 8 bases. Trimming took 11 bases from V and 5 from J; bases not matched to a gene: 13. Germline loops: CDR1 MGHDK, CDR2 SYGVNS. The CDR3 is 14 amino acids. CDR3: CAGSGGPSGETQYF. The CDR3 DNA reads TGTGCCGGCTCGGGAGGGCCCTCGGGGGAGACCCAGTACTTC.

The table lists this clone with a count of one. The V and J genes are TRBV6-5 and TRBJ1-2; TRBD1 is a possible D gene (5 bases). Germline V lookup: CDR1 MNHEY, CDR2 SVGAGI. The CDR3 has 13 residues. V was pared by 8 bases and J by 4 bases, with 14 bases between. CDR3 loop: CASSPGWGYGYTF. The CDR3 bases are TGTGCCAGCTCCCCAGGGTGGGGCTATGGCTACACCTTC.

The chain recombines TRBV11-2 with TRBJ1-3; D ambiguous. This CDR3 spans 15 amino acids. Germline assignment: CDR1 SGHAT and CDR2 FQNNGV. V lost 5 bases, J lost 4 bases, and 15 bases lay in between. CDR3 sequence (DNA): TGTGCCAGCAGCCACTCGGCAGGTCTGGGAAACACCATATATTTT. Protein product: CASSHSAGLGNTIYF.

The rearrangement joins TRBV28 to TRBJ1-2, with 7 bases lining up with TRBD1. V lost 7 bases, J lost 5 bases, and 7 bases stayed unmatched. This CDR3 contains 13 residues. CDR1 and CDR2 from the germline V gene are MDHEN and SYDVKM. The CDR3 DNA sequence: TGTGCCAGCAAGATGCCAGGGGGGTATGGCTACACCTTC. Residues: CASKMPGGYGYTF.